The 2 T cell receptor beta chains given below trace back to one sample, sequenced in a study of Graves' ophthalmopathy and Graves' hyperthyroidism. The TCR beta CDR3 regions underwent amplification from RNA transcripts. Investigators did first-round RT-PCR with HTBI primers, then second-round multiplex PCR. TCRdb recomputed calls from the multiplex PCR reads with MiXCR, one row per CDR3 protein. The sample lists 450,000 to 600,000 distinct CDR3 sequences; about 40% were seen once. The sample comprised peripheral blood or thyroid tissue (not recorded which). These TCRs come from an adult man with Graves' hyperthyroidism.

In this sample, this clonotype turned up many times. CDR3 amino acids: CASSIVGSGVEQYF. The CDR3 DNA reads as TGTGCCAGTAGTATAGTAGGTTCGGGGGTCGAGCAGTACTTC. The genes are TRBV19 and TRBJ2-7; tentatively, D is TRBD2 (6 bases). CDR1 and CDR2 from the germline V gene are LNHDA and SQIVND (reference sequence). CDR3 length: 14 amino acids. Trimming took 1 base from V and 6 from J, leaving 13 bases between them.

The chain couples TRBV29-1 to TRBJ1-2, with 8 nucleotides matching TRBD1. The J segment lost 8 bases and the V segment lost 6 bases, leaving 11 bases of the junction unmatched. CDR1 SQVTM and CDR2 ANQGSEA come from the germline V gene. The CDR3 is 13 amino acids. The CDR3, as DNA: TGCAGCGTAACCGTGACAGGGGTGGTCGGCTACACCTTC. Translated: CSVTVTGVVGYTF.